This TCR beta chain was identified in a study of CD8 T cells in ankylosing spondylitis. Study-wide points: Past studies reported some motif variants in reactive arthritis synovial fluid and blood. Disease-linked clones bore a CD8+ phenotype and were relatively rare in peripheral blood. There was a TCR beta motif, made of fewer than 10 highly homologous variants, that appeared characteristic of ankylosing spondylitis blood. Disease-linked clones were reportedly significantly enriched in matched ankylosing spondylitis synovial fluid.

Trimming cost V 6 bases and J 7 bases; bases outside gene matches: 4. CDR1 and CDR2 from the germline V gene are MNHEY and SVGAGI. The CDR3 covers 12 residues. This clonotype was seen at least ten times. Its antigen is not known. 5'-RACE, quantitative and with molecular barcodes, yielded the TCR beta libraries. TCRdb reprocessed the 5' RACE reads with MiXCR, giving one entry per CDR3 protein. The sample yields approximately 520,000 distinct CDR3 sequences, roughly 5.3% seen once. Sequencing input: blood, either unsorted or a sorted T cell fraction (not recorded which). The clonotype was recovered from a male donor with ankylosing spondylitis. This chain connects TRBV6-5 to TRBJ1-2; TRBD1 matches 8 bases. Here the CDR3 reads CASRDRVTGYTF. Written as DNA, the CDR3 is TGTGCCAGCAGGGACAGGGTAACTGGCTACACCTTC.